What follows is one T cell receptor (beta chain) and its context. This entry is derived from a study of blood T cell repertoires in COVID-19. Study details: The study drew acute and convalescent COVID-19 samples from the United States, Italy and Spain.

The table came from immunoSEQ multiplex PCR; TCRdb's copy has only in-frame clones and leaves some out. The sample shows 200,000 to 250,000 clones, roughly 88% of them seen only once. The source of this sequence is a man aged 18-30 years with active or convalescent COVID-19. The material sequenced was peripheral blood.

Written as DNA, the CDR3 is TGCGCCAGCAGTCGGACAGCTAACTATGGCTACACCTTC. Translation: CASSRTANYGYTF. The chain employs TRBV10-1 and TRBJ1-2; the D gene is possibly TRBD1 (6 bases). Germline V gene lookup returns CDR1 WNHNN and CDR2 SYGVQD (reference sequence). Trimming shortened V by 5 bases and J by 0 bases, and 7 bases separated the two germline ends. This CDR3 comprises 13 residues.